These T cell receptor beta chains were read from a single sample in a study of T cell clones after liver transplantation. Assay: immunoSEQ multiplex PCR; the TCRdb copy retains only in-frame clones and omits some. Here the sample spans roughly 80,000 clones, over 80% being singletons. The source was CD4+ T cells from blood, collected at the 22-month timepoint. These TCRs come from a human patient who received a liver transplant. The graft donor may have given rise to some T cells. Both conserved end residues are part of each CDR3. A D gene is named only where the DNA matches it firmly. Clone size is stated in some rows and not others, as once, few, many or a class when expanded.

TRBJ1-1	15	TRBV7-3	NA	NA	TGTGCCAGCAGTCCATGGTCGGGGGGGAACACTGAAGCTTTCTTT	CASSPWSGGNTEAFF
TRBJ2-1	17	TRBV7-2	once	TRBD2	TGTGCCAGCAGCTTAGGGGCTAGCGGGGGGGCACAGAATGAGCAGTTCTTC	CASSLGASGGAQNEQFF
TRBJ1-3	15	TRBV19	NA	NA	TGTGCCAGTAGTTCCTCCTTAGGGACTGGAAACACCATATATTTT	CASSSSLGTGNTIYF
TRBJ2-5	14	TRBV29-1	NA	TRBD2	TGCAGCGTTGAAGGACTAGCGGGAGGAGAGACCCAGTACTTC	CSVEGLAGGETQYF
TRBJ2-7	16	TRBV28	NA	NA	TGTGCCAGCAGTTGGGGGTTCGGGCCTCAAGGGTACGAGCAGTACTTC	CASSWGFGPQGYEQYF
TRBJ2-5	14	TRBV5-5	NA	TRBD1	TGTGCCAGCAGCTCGGGGGGACAGGGGGAGACCCAGTACTTC	CASSSGGQGETQYF
TRBJ2-4	14	TRBV6-6	NA	TRBD2	TGTGCCAGCAGCCGCCTAGCGGGGGTGAACATTCAGTACTTC	CASSRLAGVNIQYF
TRBJ2-3	16	TRBV29-1	NA	NA	TGCAGCGTGGCCCGATTAGTATCTGAGAGCACAGATACGCAGTATTTT	CSVARLVSESTDTQYF
TRBJ2-7	14	TRBV6-5	NA	TRBD1	TGTGCCAGCAGTTACGACAGGGACACCTACGAGCAGTACTTC	CASSYDRDTYEQYF
TRBJ1-2	13	TRBV5-1	NA	TRBD1	TGCGCCAGCAGCTTGAGCCGGGACAGGGTCTACACCTTC	CASSLSRDRVYTF
TRBJ2-7	13	TRBV18	NA	TRBD1	TGTGCCAGCTCCCGGGACAGGGTCGACGAGCAGTACTTC	CASSRDRVDEQYF
TRBJ2-4	17	TRBV5-6	NA	NA	TGTGCCAGCAGCCCCAGACTGAGGATTGGGGCCAAAAACATTCAGTACTTC	CASSPRLRIGAKNIQYF
TRBJ2-7	13	TRBV5-8	NA	NA	TGTGCCAACCCGAAGGCGGTGTGGGGAGAGCAGTACTTC	CANPKAVWGEQYF